In this sample, the clone carrying this TCR beta chain turned up a few times. These data come from a study of T cells after yellow fever vaccination. The V gene lost 3 bases and the J gene lost 3 bases, with 15 bases spanning the gap. CDR1 DFQATT and CDR2 SNEGSKA come from the germline V gene (reference sequence). CDR3 length equals 14 residues. UMIs and a universal primer site were added when TCR cDNA was made by 5'RACE template switching. TCRdb re-called the 5' RACE reads through MiXCR, storing one row per CDR3 protein. The profile shows 300,000 to 450,000 distinct CDR3 sequences, over 5% of them singletons.

This TCR derives from a man between 25 and 39 years old who received the YFV17D yellow fever vaccine. The sequencing here drew on PBMCs, taken 5 days after the yellow fever booster vaccination. The gene calls are TRBV20-1 and TRBJ2-7, with D perhaps TRBD2 (5 bases). This CDR3 is CSASTRSYFYEQYF. The CDR3 region has the DNA TGCAGTGCTAGCACTAGGTCTTATTTCTACGAGCAGTACTTC.